Shown below are 25 T cell receptor beta chains from a single sample sequenced in a study of shared clonotypes between healthy human individuals. Produced via immunoSEQ multiplex PCR; TCRdb's table is partial and in-frame only. This table holds 530,000 or so clones, roughly 79% found once. The sequencing sample was made of PBMCs. All receptors come from a woman aged 40 to 55 in good health. Some clones in this sample may be carry-over from other donors' samples.

This chain links TRBV5-6 with TRBJ1-2; possible D gene TRBD1, 6 bases. Looked up from germline, CDR1 is SGHDT and CDR2 is YYEEEE. With 7 bases removed from V and 4 bases from J, the gap between germline ends came to 17 bases. This CDR3 region has 14 residues. The CDR3 DNA sequence: TGTGCCAGCCGATCGGGGGCGGGTAGCTATGGCTACACCTTC. Translation gives CASRSGAGSYGYTF. Drawing the rest from reference TRBV5-6 and TRBJ1-2, the complete variable domain is DAGVTQSPTHLIKTRGQQVTLRCSPKSGHDTVSWYQQALGQGPQFIFQYYEEEERQRGNFPDRFSGHQFPNYSSELNVNALLLGDSALYLCASRSGAGSYGYTFGSGTRLTVV.

V is TRBV15 and J is TRBJ2-3, with D possibly matching TRBD1 (5 bases). V lost 6 bases and J 0 bases, leaving 7 bases between the germline ends. The CDR3 spans 13 residues. From germline, CDR1 is LNHNV and CDR2 YYDKDF (reference sequence). In nucleotides, the CDR3 is TGTGCCACCAGGGGGCCCAGCACAGATACGCAGTATTTT. Translated: CATRGPSTDTQYF. The variable domain in full, completed from reference TRBV15 and TRBJ2-3, reads DAMVIQNPRYQVTQFGKPVTLSCSQTLNHNVMYWYQQKSSQAPKLLFHYYDKDFNNEADTPDNFQSRRPNTSFCFLDIRSPGLGDTAMYLCATRGPSTDTQYFGPGTRLTVL.

This clone has more than one count but fewer than ten. The chain is built from TRBV28 and TRBJ1-1, with D perhaps TRBD1 (5 bases). CDR1 MDHEN and CDR2 SYDVKM come from the germline V gene. Trimming stripped 3 bases from V and 10 bases from J, with 18 bases between. The CDR3 runs 14 residues. The CDR3 sequence is CASSFVSGGETAFF. The CDR3 DNA sequence: TGTGCCAGCAGTTTCGTCTCCGGGGGGGAGACAGCTTTCTTT.

The table lists this clone with a count of one. The rearrangement links TRBV2 to TRBJ2-7; a weak D match, TRBD2 (5 bases). Germline assignment: CDR1 SNHLY and CDR2 FYNNEI. V was clipped by 2 bases and J by 2 bases, with 10 bases between them. The CDR3 has 14 residues. The CDR3 nucleotides read TGTGCCAGCAGTGAATCCAGGACTGCCTACGAGCAGTACTTC. Amino acids: CASSESRTAYEQYF.

The J gene is TRBJ1-4, the V gene TRBV7-8; D gene uncertain. CDR3 length equals 19 residues. CDR1 and CDR2 from the germline V gene are SGHVS and FQNEAQ. Trimming stripped 4 bases from V and 5 bases from J, with 26 bases between. CDR3 amino acids: CASSSLLGHPTPVNEKLFF. In DNA, the CDR3 is TGTGCCAGCAGCTCACTCCTGGGCCACCCAACACCTGTCAATGAAAAACTGTTTTTT.

The rearrangement links TRBV10-1 to TRBJ2-5, with D perhaps matching TRBD1 (6 bases). Germline CDR1 and CDR2: WNHNN and SYGVQD (reference sequence). V was trimmed by 9 bases and J by 13 bases, leaving 24 bases between them. This CDR3 spans 13 amino acids. The CDR3 region has the DNA TGCGCCAGTGTGAACAACCTCGGGACACGGGTGTACTTC. Translated, it gives CASVNNLGTRVYF.

The chain has TRBV30 and TRBJ1-1; D might be TRBD1 (5 bases). Between the trimmed V and J ends, which lost 8 bases and 1 base, there was a span of 8 bases. This CDR3 is built from 11 residues. CDR1 is GTSNPN and CDR2 is SVGIG in the germline V gene (reference sequence). CDR3 amino acids: CARGENTEAFF. The DNA for the CDR3 is TGTGCCCGGGGGGAGAACACTGAAGCTTTCTTT. Looking up the rest from reference TRBV30 and TRBJ1-1 gives the full variable domain: SQTIHQWPATLVQPVGSPLSLECTVEGTSNPNLYWYRQAAGRGLQLLFYSVGIGQISSEVPQNLSASRPQDRQFILSSKKLLLSDSGFYLCARGENTEAFFGQGTRLTVV.

This rearrangement joins TRBV20-1 to TRBJ2-5; D not certain. V was clipped by 2 bases and J by 6 bases, with 7 bases between them. Germline V gene lookup returns CDR1 DFQATT and CDR2 SNEGSKA (reference sequence). The CDR3 is 11 amino acids. Here the CDR3 reads CSARSRQTQYF. The CDR3, as DNA: TGCAGTGCTAGAAGTCGGCAGACCCAGTACTTC.

The chain couples TRBV11-3 to TRBJ2-1; no clear D. CDR3 size: 13 residues. Per the germline V gene, CDR1 is SGHNT and CDR2 is YENEEA. V dropped 3 bases and J dropped 7 bases, with 10 bases sitting between them. For the CDR3, the DNA is TGTGCCAGCAGCTTCGGCCTCCCTAATGAGCAGTTCTTC. It encodes CASSFGLPNEQFF.

The rearrangement links TRBV5-5 to TRBJ2-5, with 7 positions matching TRBD2. The CDR3 runs to 15 residues. Trimming at V came to 4 bases and at J to 7 bases, leaving 13 bases not matched to a gene. Germline CDR1 reads SGHKS; CDR2 reads YYEKEE (reference sequence). The chain's CDR3 is CASSTGLPTKRTQYF. In nucleotides, the CDR3 is TGTGCCAGCAGCACGGGACTACCGACCAAGCGGACCCAGTACTTC.

The DNA of the CDR3 is TGCGCCAGCAGATTCACCTGGCACCGACAGTCCCCGATGACGCGGGCCGGGGAGCTGTTTTTT. It is translated as CASRFTWHRQSPMTRAGELFF. The chain carries TRBV5-1 and TRBJ2-2; D is possibly TRBD1 or TRBD2 (5 bases each). V lost 5 bases to trimming and J lost 6 bases, with 35 bases between them. Germline assignment: CDR1 SGHRS and CDR2 YFSETQ. The CDR3 runs 21 residues.

The chain recombines TRBV7-8 with TRBJ2-1; 12 nucleotides align to TRBD1. The length of the CDR3 is 18 residues. The germline V gene encodes CDR1 SGHVS and CDR2 FQNEAQ. V was pared by 5 bases and J by 7 bases, with 15 bases of the junction left unmatched. The CDR3: CASSTAHGWDRGHNEQFF. CDR3 bases: TGTGCCAGCAGCACCGCTCACGGATGGGACAGGGGGCATAATGAGCAGTTCTTC.

A single count supports this clone. The genes are TRBV6-6 and TRBJ2-1, with 10 bases aligning to TRBD2. Trimming at V came to 3 bases and at J to 2 bases, leaving 1 base not matched to a gene. The germline V gene encodes CDR1 MNHNY and CDR2 SVGAGI (reference sequence). This CDR3 has 15 residues. The CDR3 DNA follows: TGTGCCAGCAGTTATAGCGGGAGGCCCTACAATGAGCAGTTCTTC. Amino acids: CASSYSGRPYNEQFF.

To note about this clone: Other nucleotide sequences in the sample specify the same CDR3. The chain uses TRBV9 and TRBJ2-5; possible D gene TRBD2, 6 bases. The germline gives CDR1 SGDLS, CDR2 YYNGEE. The CDR3 sequence is 14 residues long. With 6 bases removed from V and 3 bases from J, the gap between germline ends came to 15 bases. CDR3 sequence (DNA): TGTGCCAGCATCGAGGGGCGGGGTAAAGAGACCCAGTACTTC. Protein sequence: CASIEGRGKETQYF.

This chain links TRBV28 with TRBJ2-7; D is possibly TRBD2 (5 bases). The CDR3 is made up of 14 amino acids. Trimming stripped 5 bases from V and 3 bases from J, with 14 bases between. Germline CDR1 and CDR2: MDHEN and SYDVKM. The CDR3 sequence is CASSPPGINYEQYF. The CDR3 region has the DNA TGTGCCAGCAGTCCGCCGGGAATAAACTACGAGCAGTACTTC.

The chain couples TRBV10-3 to TRBJ2-7, with D perhaps matching TRBD1 (6 bases). The length of the CDR3 is 15 residues. CDR1 and CDR2 (germline): ENHRY, SYGVKD. V gave up 2 bases and J gave up 3 bases, with 14 bases separating them. CDR3 DNA: TGTGCCATCAGTGAGATCTGGGGGCGAAACTACGAGCAGTACTTC. Translated, it gives CAISEIWGRNYEQYF.

This chain uses TRBV11-3 with TRBJ2-2; 8 bases are a match to TRBD1. Trimming removed 5 bases from V and 1 base from J; junction bases left unmatched: 3. There are 15 residues in the CDR3. Looked up from germline, CDR1 is SGHNT and CDR2 is YENEEA. The CDR3 sequence is CASSAGQGNTGELFF. The CDR3 DNA follows: TGTGCCAGCAGCGCCGGACAGGGGAACACCGGGGAGCTGTTTTTT.

The chain joins TRBV28 to TRBJ1-5, with D uncertain. There are 12 residues in the CDR3. Trimming pared 3 bases from V and 5 bases from J, leaving 5 bases between. Germline V gives CDR1 MDHEN, CDR2 SYDVKM. This CDR3 reads CASSFPDQPQHF. CDR3 coding DNA: TGTGCCAGCAGTTTCCCAGATCAGCCCCAGCATTTT.

The chain combines TRBV2 with TRBJ2-3; TRBD1 agrees at 7 bases. The CDR3 is made up of 14 amino acids. Germline loops: CDR1 SNHLY, CDR2 FYNNEI. V lost 7 bases and J lost 4; bases outside the gene matches: 8. This CDR3 reads CASTTQGPADTQYF. CDR3 bases: TGTGCCAGCACCACACAGGGGCCGGCAGATACGCAGTATTTT.

The chain couples TRBV7-2 to TRBJ2-7; 7 nucleotides align to TRBD2. Germline CDR1 reads SGHTA; CDR2 reads FQGNSA. V shed 1 base and J 3 bases; nucleotides not matched to a gene: 9. The CDR3 length is 16 residues. The DNA of the CDR3 is TGTGCCAGCAGCTTAGAGCGGCAACGGGAGGTCTACGAGCAGTACTTC. It is translated as CASSLERQREVYEQYF.

The chain couples TRBV5-4 to TRBJ2-3; D might be TRBD2 (6 bases). The germline CDR1 and CDR2 sequences are SGHNT and YYREEE (reference sequence). The V end lost 1 base, the J end lost 0 bases, and 9 bases lay between the germline ends. This CDR3 region has 15 residues. The CDR3 loop reads CASSLQGLSTDTQYF. The CDR3 DNA follows: TGTGCCAGCAGCTTGCAGGGACTCAGCACAGATACGCAGTATTTT.

The J gene is TRBJ2-7, the V gene TRBV28; no clear D gene. Trimming removed 6 bases from V and 3 bases from J, with 6 bases in between. The CDR3 extends over 11 amino acids. The V gene's germline CDR1 is MDHEN and CDR2 SYDVKM. This chain's CDR3 is CASSGLYEQYF. CDR3 DNA sequence: TGTGCCAGCAGCGGGCTCTACGAGCAGTACTTC. Full variable domain (outside the CDR3, taken from reference TRBV28 and TRBJ2-7): DVKVTQSSRYLVKRTGEKVFLECVQDMDHENMFWYRQDPGLGLRLIYFSYDVKMKEKGDIPEGYSVSREKKERFSLILESASTNQTSMYLCASSGLYEQYFGPGTRLTVT.

The DNA for the CDR3 is TGTGCCAGCAGCCGGAGCGGGAGGGAACAAGAGACCCAGTACTTC. Protein sequence: CASSRSGREQETQYF. The chain recombines TRBV7-2 with TRBJ2-5, with 10 positions matching TRBD2. The V and J ends lost 5 bases and 2 bases, in that order; junction bases with no gene match: 5. CDR3 length: 15 residues. Germline V lookup: CDR1 SGHTA, CDR2 FQGNSA.

The chain is built from TRBV5-8 and TRBJ2-3; no clear D. This CDR3 has 16 residues. Germline values: CDR1 SGHTS, CDR2 YDEGEE. Trimming took off 7 bases at V and 1 base at J, with 19 bases between the two ends. As DNA, the CDR3 is TGTGCCAGCTCACTCTCCTCTGGCTTGGGCACAGATACGCAGTATTTT. Protein sequence: CASSLSSGLGTDTQYF.

The chain links TRBV18 to TRBJ2-7; D is perhaps TRBD2 (5 bases). CDR1 and CDR2 (germline): KGHSH, LQKENI. The CDR3 covers 13 residues. V was trimmed by 0 bases and J by 7 bases, leaving 10 bases between them. In nucleotides, the CDR3 is TGTGCCAGCTCACCACCCCAAGGGAGAGAGCAGTACTTC. Translating gives CASSPPQGREQYF.